The clone carrying this TCR beta chain has a count of ten or more. The antigen is unknown. The sample is drawn from a study of CD8 T cells in ankylosing spondylitis. CDR1 and CDR2 from the germline V gene are SEHNR and FQNEAQ (reference sequence). This CDR3 spans 16 amino acids. V shed 5 bases, J shed 5 bases, and the junction held 12 bases outside the gene matches. Via MiXCR, TCRdb re-called the 5' RACE reads, giving one row per CDR3 protein. Here the sample spans approximately 200,000 distinct CDR3 sequences, 10% to 15% being singletons. Study findings and constraints: Several highly homologous variants made up a TCR beta motif, and this motif appeared characteristic of ankylosing spondylitis blood.

Sequenced input: blood, either unsorted or a sorted T cell fraction (not recorded which). V usage is TRBV7-9 and J usage is TRBJ2-4, with 7 bases fitting TRBD2. This clonotype was sampled from a female donor with ankylosing spondylitis or in good health (not recorded which). The CDR3 region has the DNA TGTGCCAGCAGCCTACGTCGTTTAGCGGGTCAAAACATTCAGTACTTC. It specifies CASSLRRLAGQNIQYF.